A single sample gave rise to the 28 T cell receptor beta chains below, sequenced in a study of cytomegalovirus exposure and HLA in healthy donors. The PCR used 60 Vbeta and 13 Jbeta primers. Assay used: immunoSEQ multiplex PCR; TCRdb lists only in-frame clones, some missing. The sample includes roughly 180,000 clones, roughly 85% of them seen just once. Sample: PBMCs. Source of these receptors: a male donor in good health and CMV-seronegative.

This clone was found once. The chain uses TRBV7-2 and TRBJ2-3; 9 nucleotides agree with TRBD1. J gave up 4 bases and V 5 bases, and 13 bases lay outside the gene matches. The CDR3 length is 17 residues. The germline gives CDR1 SGHTA, CDR2 FQGNSA. CDR3 protein: CASSLSRDRVLADTQYF. CDR3 in DNA: TGTGCCAGCAGCCTAAGCCGGGACAGGGTATTAGCAGATACGCAGTATTTT.

This rearrangement joins TRBV19 to TRBJ2-1, with 10 bases lining up with TRBD2. Trimming took 0 bases from V and 6 from J; bases not matched to a gene: 11. This CDR3 contains 18 residues. Per the germline V gene, CDR1 is LNHDA and CDR2 is SQIVND (reference sequence). The DNA of the CDR3 is TGTGCCAGTAGTATAGAAGATCTGAGCGGGAGGGCCCTCAATGAGCAGTTCTTC. It is translated as CASSIEDLSGRALNEQFF.

The chain has TRBV14 and TRBJ2-1; TRBD2 is a possible D gene (6 bases). Germline V gene data show CDR1 as SGHDN and CDR2 as FVKESK. Trimming removed 0 bases from V and 2 bases from J, with 8 bases in between. There are 15 residues in the CDR3. Here the CDR3 reads CASSQERGAYNEQFF. CDR3 coding DNA: TGTGCCAGCAGCCAAGAACGCGGGGCCTACAATGAGCAGTTCTTC.

V gene TRBV4-1 combines with J gene TRBJ1-2, with TRBD1 matching 7 bases. The CDR3 spans 15 residues. Germline lookup yields CDR1 MGHRA and CDR2 YSYEKL. After removal of 4 bases from V and 6 bases from J, the junction contained 11 bases not matched to a gene. CDR3 in amino acids: CASSPRGGGRDGYTF. The CDR3 nucleotides read TGCGCCAGCAGCCCCCGCGGAGGGGGCAGGGATGGCTACACCTTC.

This clone was observed a single time. This chain joins TRBV19 and TRBJ1-1; D is unclear. The CDR3 length is 15 residues. Germline CDR1 LNHDA, CDR2 SQIVND (reference sequence). V dropped 3 bases and J dropped 0 bases, with 11 bases sitting between them. The CDR3 coding sequence is TGTGCCAGTAGTATTCTCGTCCCCCTGAACACTGAAGCTTTCTTT. Amino acid sequence: CASSILVPLNTEAFF.

The J gene is TRBJ2-1, the V gene TRBV5-1; 11 nucleotides agree with TRBD2. J was trimmed by 1 base and V by 0 bases; bases with no gene match: 6. The CDR3 covers 18 residues. CDR1 is SGHRS, CDR2 YFSETQ, per germline. The CDR3 sequence is CASSLALTSGSSYNEQFF. For the CDR3, the DNA is TGCGCCAGCAGCTTGGCCCTCACTAGCGGGAGTTCCTACAATGAGCAGTTCTTC.

J is TRBJ1-2 and V is TRBV15; 9 nucleotides agree with TRBD1. Germline CDR1 is LNHNV and CDR2 is YYDKDF (reference sequence). V gave up 3 bases and J gave up 3 bases; unmatched junction bases: 8. The CDR3 extends over 16 amino acids. The CDR3 coding sequence is TGTGCCACCAGCAGTATCGGGGACAGGGACTACTATGGCTACACCTTC. This translates into CATSSIGDRDYYGYTF.

This sequence joins TRBV30 and TRBJ1-3, with D perhaps matching TRBD1 (6 bases). Trimming left V 1 base short and J 0 bases short, with 10 bases between. The CDR3 consists of 15 residues. CDR1 is GTSNPN, CDR2 SVGIG, per germline (reference sequence). CDR3 loop: CAWSGTANSGNTIYF. The CDR3 nucleotides are TGTGCCTGGAGTGGGACAGCAAACTCTGGAAACACCATATATTTT.

The chain links TRBV5-8 to TRBJ1-4; TRBD1 matches 10 bases. There are 17 residues in the CDR3. J was trimmed by 8 bases and V by 4 bases; bases with no gene match: 14. CDR1 is SGHTS, CDR2 YDEGEE, per germline. Here the CDR3 reads CASSPGQGVSLREKLFF. The DNA for the CDR3 is TGTGCCAGCAGCCCCGGACAGGGGGTTTCTCTTCGGGAAAAACTGTTTTTT.

On this clone itself: Other DNA sequences in the same sample also yield this CDR3. The rearrangement joins TRBV19 to TRBJ1-2, with TRBD1 matching over 7 bases. This CDR3 is built from 12 residues. Trimming at V came to 7 bases and at J to 5 bases, leaving 4 bases not matched to a gene. In germline, CDR1 is LNHDA, CDR2 SQIVND (reference sequence). The CDR3 reads CASTGGIYGYTF. The CDR3 DNA sequence: TGTGCCAGTACAGGGGGGATTTATGGCTACACCTTC.

Written as DNA, the CDR3 is TGTGCCAGTAGTATCCCGAAGTCTACCGCCATATATTTT. Translation: CASSIPKSTAIYF. The chain has TRBV19 and TRBJ1-3; D not resolved. Germline V gene lookup returns CDR1 LNHDA and CDR2 SQIVND (reference sequence). The V and J ends lost 3 bases and 11 bases respectively, with 14 bases between them. The CDR3 runs 13 residues.

CDR3 DNA: TGTGCCCCACTTGGGGGAGGCTCCTACGAGCAGTACTTC. This sequence encodes CAPLGGGSYEQYF. The chain recombines TRBV7-6 with TRBJ2-7, with TRBD2 as a possible D gene (6 bases). Per the germline V gene, CDR1 is SGHVS and CDR2 is FNYEAQ. CDR3 size: 13 residues. Trimming removed 11 bases from V and 0 bases from J, with 14 bases in between.

The genes are TRBV19 and TRBJ2-1; the D gene is possibly TRBD2 (7 bases). The CDR3 spans 13 residues. The V gene's germline CDR1 is LNHDA and CDR2 SQIVND (reference sequence). Trimming removed 7 bases at V and 10 bases at J, with 17 bases between. The CDR3 region has the DNA TGTGCCAGTACCAAGGGGGGGTGGGGGGAGCAGTTCTTC. Its translation is CASTKGGWGEQFF.

In DNA form, the CDR3 reads TGTGCCTGGAGTGCACCCGGGGGGCGCACAGATACGCAGTATTTT. Its protein product is CAWSAPGGRTDTQYF. The chain combines TRBV30 with TRBJ2-3; a possible D gene is TRBD2 (7 bases). V lost 1 base and J 1 base, leaving 12 bases between the germline ends. The CDR3 totals 15 residues. Germline V gene data show CDR1 as GTSNPN and CDR2 as SVGIG (reference sequence).

The chain is built from TRBV28 and TRBJ2-7, with a possible D match to TRBD1 (6 bases). In germline, CDR1 is MDHEN, CDR2 SYDVKM. This CDR3 contains 13 residues. V gave up 5 bases and J gave up 3 bases, with 11 bases separating them. The CDR3 DNA is TGTGCCAGCAGTCGGACAGATGGCTACGAGCAGTACTTC. It yields the protein CASSRTDGYEQYF.

This clone was counted between two and nine times. The chain couples TRBV28 to TRBJ1-4; 8 nucleotides agree with TRBD1. The CDR3 spans 13 residues. The V segment lost 6 bases and the J segment 8 bases; nucleotides outside the gene matches: 5. Germline V gene data show CDR1 as MDHEN and CDR2 as SYDVKM. This chain's CDR3 is CASRDRVPEKLFF. In DNA form, the CDR3 reads TGTGCCAGCAGGGACAGGGTCCCCGAAAAACTGTTTTTT. The variable domain in full, with the rest retrieved from reference TRBV28 and TRBJ1-4, is DVKVTQSSRYLVKRTGEKVFLECVQDMDHENMFWYRQDPGLGLRLIYFSYDVKMKEKGDIPEGYSVSREKKERFSLILESASTNQTSMYLCASRDRVPEKLFFGSGTQLSVL.

Only one count was recorded for this clone. The rearrangement links TRBV7-3 to TRBJ2-1; D unresolved. From germline, CDR1 is SGHTA and CDR2 FQGTGA. The CDR3 is 16 amino acids. The V gene lost 2 bases and the J gene lost 0 bases, with 11 bases spanning the gap. The CDR3 reads CASSLGQYSSYNEQFF. The CDR3, as DNA: TGTGCCAGCAGCTTAGGGCAGTATAGCTCCTACAATGAGCAGTTCTTC.

This rearrangement joins TRBV6-1 to TRBJ2-6; weak D call: TRBD1 (6 bases). Deletions cut 2 bases from V and 1 base from J, with 24 bases between. There are 21 residues in the CDR3. CDR1 is MNHNS, CDR2 SASEGT, per germline. CDR3 DNA: TGTGCCAGCAGTGAAAGGGGCTGGTCAGGGGAGTTGAGGTCTGGGGCCAACGTCCTGACTTTC. As protein: CASSERGWSGELRSGANVLTF.

CDR3 sequence (DNA): TGTGCCAGCAGTTACTCGGGGACAGGGACGACCTTC. Translating it yields CASSYSGTGTTF. V gene TRBV6-5 combines with J gene TRBJ1-2, with TRBD1 identical over 9 bases. This CDR3 region has 12 residues. Trimming at V came to 0 bases and at J to 14 bases, leaving 4 bases not matched to a gene. CDR1 and CDR2 from the germline V gene are MNHEY and SVGAGI.

This sequence joins TRBV10-3 and TRBJ2-5; unclear D gene. Germline V gene data show CDR1 as ENHRY and CDR2 as SYGVKD. The CDR3 runs 11 residues. V dropped 5 bases and J dropped 4 bases, with 5 bases sitting between them. This chain's CDR3 is CAISTGETQYF. CDR3 coding DNA: TGTGCCATCAGTACTGGAGAGACCCAGTACTTC.

The chain links TRBV29-1 to TRBJ1-2, with a tentative D call TRBD1 (6 bases). Trimming stripped 4 bases from V and 4 bases from J, with 19 bases between. CDR3 size: 15 residues. The germline V gene encodes CDR1 SQVTM and CDR2 ANQGSEA. CDR3 in DNA: TGCAGCGTTGTAAGACACAGGGATACTACCTATGGCTACACCTTC. Translated, it gives CSVVRHRDTTYGYTF.

V is TRBV7-6 and J is TRBJ2-7; 8 positions match TRBD1. Germline-derived CDR1 and CDR2 are SGHVS and FNYEAQ. The CDR3 consists of 14 residues. V lost 5 bases, J lost 2 bases, and 5 bases stayed unmatched. CDR3 bases: TGTGCCAGCAGCCCCCAGGGGGCCCCCTACGAGCAGTACTTC. It encodes CASSPQGAPYEQYF. Supplemented by reference TRBV7-6 and TRBJ2-7, the full variable domain reads GAGVSQSPRYKVTKRGQDVALRCDPISGHVSLYWYRQALGQGPEFLTYFNYEAQQDKSGLPNDRFSAERPEGSISTLTIQRTEQRDSAMYRCASSPQGAPYEQYFGPGTRLTVT.

This clone was seen just once. This rearrangement joins TRBV25-1 to TRBJ2-7; TRBD1 might be the D (6 bases). The ends were cut back, 5 bases at V and 3 bases at J, with 17 bases in the middle. The germline V gene has CDR1 MGHDK and CDR2 SYGVNS. This CDR3 has 15 residues. The CDR3: CASSTSQGPGYEQYF. CDR3 nucleotide sequence: TGTGCCAGCAGTACTTCTCAGGGGCCAGGCTACGAGCAGTACTTC.

V gene TRBV5-1 combines with J gene TRBJ1-2; tentative D call: TRBD1 (5 bases). This CDR3 has 14 amino acids. V gave up 0 bases and J gave up 4 bases, with 10 bases separating them. Germline V lookup: CDR1 SGHRS, CDR2 YFSETQ. The chain's CDR3 is CASSLEGGAYGYTF. CDR3 sequence (DNA): TGCGCCAGCAGCTTGGAGGGTGGGGCCTATGGCTACACCTTC.

The table lists this clone with a count of one. J is TRBJ2-2 and V is TRBV11-2; 11 bases align to TRBD2. Germline V lookup: CDR1 SGHAT, CDR2 FQNNGV. The CDR3 totals 19 residues. The trim removed 2 bases at V and 2 bases at J, leaving 10 bases unmatched. CDR3 sequence: CASSLIIAGGPYNTGELFF. The DNA for the CDR3 is TGTGCCAGCAGCTTAATCATAGCGGGAGGGCCTTATAACACCGGGGAGCTGTTTTTT.

The gene calls are TRBV12-5 and TRBJ2-3; D might be TRBD1 (5 bases). This CDR3 has 14 residues. V was clipped by 1 base and J by 2 bases, with 7 bases between them. CDR1 and CDR2 (germline): LGHNT, FRNRAP. The CDR3 region has the DNA TGTGCTAGTGGTTTGGCAGGGCCCACAGATACGCAGTATTTT. It specifies CASGLAGPTDTQYF.

V is TRBV6-6 and J is TRBJ1-1; 7 nucleotides line up with TRBD1. V dropped 6 bases and J dropped 8; count of bases not matched to a gene: 9. The CDR3 totals 13 residues. Germline V gene data show CDR1 as MNHNY and CDR2 as SVGAGI (reference sequence). In nucleotides, the CDR3 is TGTGCCAGCAGCGGAAGACAGGGCGCCGAAGCTTTCTTT. Residues: CASSGRQGAEAFF.

This chain joins TRBV18 and TRBJ1-2; D possibly corresponds to TRBD1 (5 bases). Between the trimmed V and J ends, which lost 3 bases and 8 bases, there was a span of 13 bases. The CDR3 spans 13 residues. From germline, CDR1 is KGHSH and CDR2 LQKENI. This CDR3 reads CASSPGGLQGYTF. CDR3 DNA sequence: TGTGCCAGCTCACCGGGGGGTTTACAAGGCTACACCTTC.